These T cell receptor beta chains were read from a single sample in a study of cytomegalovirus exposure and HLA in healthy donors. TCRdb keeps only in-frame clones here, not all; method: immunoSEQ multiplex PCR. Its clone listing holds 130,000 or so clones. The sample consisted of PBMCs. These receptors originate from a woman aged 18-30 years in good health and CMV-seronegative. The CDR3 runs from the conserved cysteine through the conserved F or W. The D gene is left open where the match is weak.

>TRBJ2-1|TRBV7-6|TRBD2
CASSLAGAPYNEQFF
TGTGCCAGCAGCTTGGCGGGAGCCCCCTACAATGAGCAGTTCTTC
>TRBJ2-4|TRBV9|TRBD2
CASSVGGSGENIQYF
TGTGCCAGCAGCGTAGGAGGTAGCGGGGAAAACATTCAGTACTTC
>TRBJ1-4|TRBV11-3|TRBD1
CASSLNRGNNEKLFF
TGTGCCAGCAGCTTAAACAGGGGAAATAATGAAAAACTGTTTTTT
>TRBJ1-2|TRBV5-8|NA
CASSLDRGFYGYTF
TGTGCCAGCAGCTTGGACAGAGGGTTCTATGGCTACACCTTC
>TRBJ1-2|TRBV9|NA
CASSDRQIGPYGYTF
TGTGCCAGCAGCGATCGACAGATAGGGCCATATGGCTACACCTTC
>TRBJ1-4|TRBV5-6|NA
CASSSRLDAIPEKLFF
TGTGCCAGCAGCTCCCGCCTAGATGCGATCCCTGAAAAACTGTTTTTT
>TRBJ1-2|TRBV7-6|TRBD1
CASSPGQGDYGYTF
TGTGCCAGCAGCCCGGGACAGGGTGACTATGGCTACACCTTC
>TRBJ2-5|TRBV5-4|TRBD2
CASSFLGGSETQYF
TGTGCCAGCAGCTTTTTGGGCGGGAGTGAGACCCAGTACTTC
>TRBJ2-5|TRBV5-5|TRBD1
CASSNATGQGGETQYF
TGTGCCAGCAGCAATGCCACTGGACAGGGAGGCGAGACCCAGTACTTC
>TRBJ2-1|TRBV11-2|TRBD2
CASSLDGLAGGQEFF
TGTGCCAGCAGCTTAGATGGCCTAGCGGGAGGCCAGGAGTTCTTC
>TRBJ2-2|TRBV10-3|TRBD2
CAVNIGASGNGELFF
TGTGCCGTCAACATAGGGGCTAGCGGAAACGGGGAGCTGTTTTTT
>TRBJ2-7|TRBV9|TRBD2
CASSVGPTSGLYEQYF
TGTGCCAGCAGCGTAGGACCCACTAGCGGGTTGTACGAGCAGTACTTC
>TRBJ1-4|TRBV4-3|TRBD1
CASSRQGATKEKLFF
TGCGCCAGCAGTCGACAGGGGGCGACGAAGGAAAAACTGTTTTTT
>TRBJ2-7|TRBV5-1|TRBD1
CASSPGQGNYEQYF
TGCGCCAGCAGCCCGGGACAGGGGAACTACGAGCAGTACTTC